The clone carrying this T cell receptor (beta chain) was observed once. The antigen is not known. This record comes from a study of shared clonotypes between healthy human individuals. CD45RO-negative, CCR7-positively selected cells formed the naive CD8 fraction, excluding terminally differentiated effector memory CD45RA+ cells. This was a deep-level run. Generated by immunoSEQ multiplex PCR, the TCRdb table keeps only in-frame clones and is missing some. The sample has roughly 2.1 million clones; more than 85% are singletons. V trimming: 3 bases; J trimming: 1 base; junction bases outside the gene matches: 6. This CDR3 has 15 amino acids. Germline CDR1 reads SEHNR; CDR2 reads FQNEAQ (reference sequence). Study-wide results and caveats: Estimated richness was generally greater in naive than memory subsets. With a handful of donors compared, around 5.4% of naive CD4 clonotypes were shared.

Material: naive CD8+ T cells from PBMCs. This TCR was sampled from a man between 18 and 29 years old in good health. Some clones in this sample may be carry-over from other donors' samples. V gene TRBV7-9 combines with J gene TRBJ2-7, with 7 bases lining up with TRBD1. CDR3 in amino acids: CASSFPDRDSYEQYF. In DNA, the CDR3 is TGTGCCAGCAGCTTTCCAGACAGGGATTCCTACGAGCAGTACTTC.